Listed below are T cell receptor beta chains from one sample, sequenced in a study of spatial heterogeneity in lung cancer. TCRdb reanalysed the 5' RACE reads using MiXCR and keeps one entry per CDR3 protein. In the table there are around 45,000 distinct CDR3 sequences, approximately 13% of which are singletons. Sequenced here: PBMCs, sampled at surgery. Every receptor here comes from a male donor with early-stage non-small cell lung cancer. Each CDR3 is given with its conserved first and last residue. D genes are given only for firm matches. Clone size is not always given. Where it is, it says once, few, many or a class for expanded clones.

v_gene	j_gene	abundance	d_gene	CDR3aa	CDR3nt
TRBV7-9	TRBJ2-7	once	NA	CASSSLGGYEPTYEQYF	TGTGCCAGCAGCTCTTTAGGGGGTTACGAGCCCACCTACGAGCAGTACTTC
TRBV5-1	TRBJ2-1	NA	TRBD2	CASSWGPSGLGNEQFF	TGCGCCAGCAGCTGGGGCCCTAGCGGGCTGGGCAATGAGCAGTTCTTC
TRBV6-5	TRBJ2-7	few	NA	CASTDLASAYEQYF	TGTGCCAGCACTGACCTGGCTAGCGCATACGAGCAGTACTTC
TRBV5-1	TRBJ2-2	NA	NA	CASSQTTVRNTGELFF	TGCGCCAGCAGCCAGACGACGGTTAGAAACACCGGGGAGCTGTTTTTT
TRBV7-2	TRBJ1-1	few	NA	CASSFSSAQGEAFF	TGTGCCAGCAGCTTTTCTAGTGCCCAAGGGGAAGCTTTCTTT
TRBV20-1	TRBJ1-4	NA	NA	CSARGTSWEKLFF	TGCAGTGCTAGGGGGACGTCATGGGAAAAACTGTTTTTT
TRBV19	TRBJ2-5	few	NA	CASSMYRKETQYF	TGTGCCAGTAGTATGTATAGAAAAGAGACCCAGTACTTC
TRBV7-3	TRBJ2-1	NA	NA	CASSRLGGAAYNEQFF	TGTGCCAGCAGCCGACTCGGGGGCGCCGCCTACAATGAGCAGTTCTTC
TRBV7-2	TRBJ2-7	many	NA	CASSLAGSYYEQYF	TGTGCCAGCAGCTTAGCAGGGAGTTACTACGAGCAGTACTTC
TRBV28	TRBJ2-7	NA	NA	CASRPPTAYEQYF	TGTGCCAGCAGACCCCCCACCGCCTACGAGCAGTACTTC
TRBV24-1	TRBJ2-5	NA	NA	CATSDYGVETQYF	TGTGCCACCAGTGATTATGGGGTAGAGACCCAGTACTTC
TRBV29-1	TRBJ1-5	many	TRBD1	CSVVTGGNQPQHF	TGCAGCGTTGTAACAGGGGGGAACCAGCCCCAGCATTTT
TRBV20-1	TRBJ2-5	once	NA	CSASWQKETRYF	TGCAGTGCTAGTTGGCAGAAAGAGACCCGGTACTTC
TRBV7-2	TRBJ2-5	NA	TRBD2	CASSLNGLAGSGTQYF	TGTGCCAGCAGCTTAAACGGACTAGCGGGGTCCGGGACCCAGTACTTC
TRBV7-9	TRBJ2-7	NA	NA	CASSLPDGSEQYF	TGTGCCAGCAGCTTACCGGACGGGAGCGAGCAGTACTTC
TRBV7-2	TRBJ1-3	NA	NA	CASSLEGAPDTIYF	TGTGCCAGCAGCTTAGAAGGGGCCCCGGACACCATATATTTT
TRBV6-5	TRBJ2-7	few	NA	CASKLTGSYEQYF	TGTGCCAGCAAGCTCACAGGGTCCTACGAGCAGTACTTC
TRBV7-2	TRBJ2-1	NA	NA	CAGSSLGLAYNEQFF	TGTGCCGGCAGCTCCCTAGGACTGGCTTACAATGAGCAGTTCTTC
TRBV5-4	TRBJ2-5	many	NA	CASSFGGSAQETQYF	TGTGCCAGCAGCTTTGGCGGATCAGCGCAAGAGACCCAGTACTTC
TRBV5-6	TRBJ1-2	NA	NA	CASSLPPGGNGYTF	TGTGCCAGCAGCTTGCCGCCGGGAGGAAATGGCTACACCTTC
TRBV9	TRBJ2-1	medium-sized	TRBD1	CASSPRQGQYNEQFF	TGTGCCAGCAGCCCTAGACAGGGACAGTACAATGAGCAGTTCTTC
TRBV24-1	TRBJ2-1	many	NA	CATAGGPGNEQFF	TGTGCCACCGCTGGGGGGCCGGGAAATGAGCAGTTCTTC
TRBV5-1	TRBJ2-3	NA	TRBD1	CASSLEGTASTDTQYF	TGCGCCAGCAGCTTGGAAGGGACAGCGAGCACAGATACGCAGTATTTT
TRBV7-2	TRBJ2-2	few	NA	CASSLYPLGALDTGELFF	TGTGCCAGCAGCTTGTACCCCTTGGGGGCGCTGGACACCGGGGAGCTGTTTTTT
TRBV28	TRBJ2-5	few	TRBD2	CASSQVSGTSGSYQTQYF	TGTGCCAGCAGCCAAGTGTCCGGGACTAGCGGGAGTTATCAGACCCAGTACTTC
TRBV7-9	TRBJ2-3	many	NA	CASSLTSSTDTQYF	TGTGCCAGCAGCTTAACTAGCTCCACAGATACGCAGTATTTT
TRBV20-1	TRBJ2-7	many	TRBD2	CSARRLARDPYEQYF	TGCAGTGCTAGACGACTAGCCCGGGATCCCTACGAGCAGTACTTC
TRBV9	TRBJ2-7	few	NA	CASSRSGVSYEQYF	TGTGCCAGCAGCCGCTCGGGGGTGTCCTACGAGCAGTACTTC
TRBV5-4	TRBJ2-5	NA	NA	CASSFMRGQETQYF	TGTGCCAGCAGCTTCATGCGAGGACAAGAGACCCAGTACTTC
TRBV10-2	TRBJ1-2	many	NA	CASSEGEGYTF	TGCGCCAGCAGTGAGGGGGAGGGCTACACCTTC
TRBV7-8	TRBJ2-3	NA	NA	CASSLKSRGTDTQYF	TGTGCCAGCAGCTTGAAGTCCAGGGGAACAGATACGCAGTATTTT
TRBV29-1	TRBJ2-1	few	NA	CSATRGSDEQFF	TGCAGCGCGACTAGGGGGAGCGATGAGCAGTTCTTC
TRBV20-1	TRBJ1-1	few	NA	CSARDHRVGTEAFF	TGCAGTGCTAGAGATCACAGGGTGGGCACTGAAGCTTTCTTT
TRBV20-1	TRBJ2-1	NA	TRBD2	CSASGVGGRASEQFF	TGCAGTGCTAGCGGGGTCGGCGGGAGGGCCTCTGAGCAGTTCTTC
TRBV19	TRBJ2-7	many	TRBD2	CASSQRGGEQYF	TGTGCCAGTAGTCAGCGGGGCGGGGAGCAGTACTTC
TRBV6-5	TRBJ2-2	many	TRBD1	CASTVYRGNTGELFF	TGTGCCAGCACCGTCTACAGGGGGAACACCGGGGAGCTGTTTTTT
TRBV12-3/TRBV12-4	TRBJ2-5	NA	TRBD2	CASSTGLAGGPGETQYF	TGTGCCAGCAGCACTGGACTAGCGGGGGGGCCGGGTGAGACCCAGTACTTC
TRBV7-9	TRBJ1-1	many	NA	CASSTRTTTEAFF	TGTGCCAGCAGCACCAGGACCACCACTGAAGCTTTCTTT
TRBV10-3	TRBJ1-4	many	NA	CAISSTGPQEEKLFF	TGTGCCATCAGCTCGACGGGTCCCCAGGAGGAAAAACTGTTTTTT
TRBV5-1	TRBJ1-1	few	NA	CASSLKDRYTEAFF	TGCGCCAGCAGCCTAAAGGACCGGTACACTGAAGCTTTCTTT
TRBV5-5	TRBJ2-1	many	NA	CASSIEGQLTYNEQFF	TGTGCCAGCAGCATCGAGGGGCAGTTAACCTACAATGAGCAGTTCTTC
TRBV18	TRBJ2-2	many	NA	CASSPPLADTGELFF	TGTGCCAGCTCACCACCACTAGCCGACACCGGGGAGCTGTTTTTT
TRBV5-1	TRBJ1-6	few	NA	CASSLSTAPNSPLHF	TGCGCCAGCAGCTTGTCAACAGCTCCTAATTCACCCCTCCACTTT
TRBV3-1	TRBJ2-1	NA	NA	CASSQGGVTSRTAGYNEQFF	TGTGCCAGCAGCCAAGGCGGGGTTACCTCTAGGACTGCGGGATACAATGAGCAGTTCTTC
TRBV6-2/TRBV6-3	TRBJ2-3	many	NA	CAIKRASTDTQYF	TGTGCCATCAAGCGGGCTAGCACAGATACGCAGTATTTT